This T cell receptor beta chain was retrieved from a study of cytomegalovirus exposure and HLA in healthy donors. Study results and caveats: A further, later analysis showed that HLA-associated TCR beta chains (compared with equally common others) were more clonally expanded. The authors reported that TCR beta sequences could predict HLA-A and HLA-B alleles. These predictions were accurate for most subjects in the first cohort.

It was with 60 Vbeta and 13 Jbeta primers that the PCR ran. TCRdb's copy holds only in-frame clones and misses some; the assay was immunoSEQ multiplex PCR. The sample includes approximately 180,000 clones, 81% seen only once; the top ten take roughly 4.9%. The CDR3 runs 15 residues. Looked up from germline, CDR1 is MNHEY and CDR2 is SVGAGI. Trimming shortened V by 2 bases and J by 0 bases, and 11 bases separated the two germline ends. Comments on this clone: The antigen remains unidentified.

This chain joins TRBV6-5 and TRBJ2-7; no firm D call. The sequenced sample was PBMCs. This clonotype originated in a woman under 30 in good health and CMV-seropositive. CDR3: CASSYGGDSSYEQYF. The CDR3 DNA reads as TGTGCCAGCAGTTACGGCGGTGATAGCTCCTACGAGCAGTACTTC.